This T cell receptor beta chain comes out of a study of blood T cell repertoires in COVID-19. Trimming took off 4 bases at V and 3 bases at J, with 14 bases between the two ends. Germline CDR1 LGHNA, CDR2 YNFKEQ. CDR3 size: 15 residues. Assay used: immunoSEQ multiplex PCR; TCRdb lists only in-frame clones, some missing. Among approximately 200,000 clones listed, 75% to 90% were seen once. In assigning cohorts, the study relied on participant-reported clinical history. This TCR derives from a man aged 35-49 years who had recovered from COVID-19. Sequenced material: PBMCs or T cells enriched from blood (not recorded which). The genes are TRBV4-2 and TRBJ2-3; weak D call: TRBD2 (5 bases). CDR3 sequence: CASSPRRSQTDTQYF. The CDR3 DNA sequence: TGTGCCAGCAGCCCTAGGAGGTCCCAGACAGATACGCAGTATTTT.